This T cell receptor beta chain derives from a study of cytomegalovirus exposure and HLA in healthy donors. Study-level findings and limits: Using a false discovery rate of 0.05, a later analysis showed that 16,951 TCR beta sequences were associated with HLA alleles. Across donors, sequencing depth was assumed by presence/absence analyses to be roughly uniform.

The PCR was carried out with 60 Vbeta primers and 13 Jbeta primers. TCRdb's copy holds only in-frame clones and misses some; the assay was immunoSEQ multiplex PCR. In the table there are 150,000 to 200,000 clones, more than 60% of which are singletons. With regard to this clone: Its matching antigen is unknown.

Trimming removed 6 bases from V and 0 bases from J, with 14 bases in between. The germline gives CDR1 SEHNR, CDR2 FQNEAQ (reference sequence). CDR3 length equals 15 residues. Material for sequencing was PBMCs. The chain joins TRBV7-9 to TRBJ1-1, with D perhaps TRBD1 (5 bases). The origin of this receptor is a woman aged 25 to 39 in good health and CMV-seronegative. In DNA, the CDR3 is TGTGCCAGCAGAACGGACGGGGGATTGAACACTGAAGCTTTCTTT. Its protein product is CASRTDGGLNTEAFF. The whole variable domain, remainder taken from reference TRBV7-9 and TRBJ1-1, is DTGVSQNPRHKITKRGQNVTFRCDPISEHNRLYWYRQTLGQGPEFLTYFQNEAQLEKSRLLSDRFSAERPKGSFSTLEIQRTEQGDSAMYLCASRTDGGLNTEAFFGQGTRLTVV.